The rows below give T cell receptor beta chains drawn from one sample of a study of blood T cell repertoires in COVID-19. Sequenced by immunoSEQ multiplex PCR; TCRdb stores in-frame clones only, minus some. Found here are 220,000 or so clones, about 88% of them singletons; the top ten hold roughly 10%. Sequenced: peripheral blood. Receptor source: a woman in her 50s with COVID-19, enrolled during active disease. CDR3s leave out the opening cysteine and the closing phenylalanine or tryptophan. Fields, in order: CDR3 protein, V gene.

ASSPQQGRETQY TRBV18
ATSDPGLAGTGELF TRBV24-1
AIRDKGRTYEQY TRBV28
ASSLGLKGDTIY TRBV27
AWSRQGLGYGYT TRBV30
ASSLDARGEQY TRBV11-1
ASSHISLTEVNTEAF TRBV4-1
ASSMSGSGANIQY TRBV19
ASKQLIEAF TRBV28
ASSLRQINQPQH TRBV19
ASSARSNTGELF TRBV2
ASSPWGGNTDTQY TRBV3-1/TRBV3-2
ASSANPQVAGGTYEQY TRBV9
ASSPVSGQGGKVGYT TRBV18
ASRPFLEGNSPLH TRBV6-5
ASSQAGTGVGNTIY TRBV4-3
ASSYSSGNTGELF TRBV6-5
ASSDPGTYTGELF TRBV6-4
ASSEPLQPLNSPLH TRBV5-4
ASSLDSGGSGNTIY TRBV11-3
ASSQMTGRGSPLH TRBV14
ASSPSSSGARGYT TRBV27
ASSEVTGNTEAF TRBV28
ASSRFVSGVSTEAF TRBV4-1
ASSIGAEKLF TRBV19
ASSRTGTYEETQY TRBV4-1
ASSKLTQGGQPQH TRBV19
ASTGEGYT TRBV30
ASSVEPTEAF TRBV7-2
SVGGQGMTEAF TRBV29-1
ASSGGLTGELF TRBV25-1
ASSVEGYGGDSPLH TRBV9
ASSVYGSGNTIY TRBV9
ANGFGAEAF TRBV2
ASSEGRFGTDTQY TRBV2
ATSTYRTDSNQPQH TRBV15
ASSLAGTSSYNEQF TRBV5-1
ASSLSRRRELF TRBV28
ASSLVPRGGLETQY TRBV5-4
ASSLAIASGTDTQY TRBV7-6
ASSPFSNEKLF TRBV12-3/TRBV12-4
ASSYSGQRVGGYT TRBV6-5
ASSQVTGQGVLGYT TRBV3-1/TRBV3-2
ASSPTGTGELF TRBV11-2
ASRSARTTYEQY TRBV21-1
ASSLGLPEANYGYT TRBV11-2
ASSYSNRGDTQY TRBV6-5
AISESWTGANYGYT TRBV10-3
ASSLDRGNTQY TRBV5-6
ASSQTDTQY TRBV19
ASSNHRGPGYGYT TRBV5-4
ASSQDGGGSSPDTQY TRBV4-1
ASSAGNRQPQH TRBV2
ASSLTTGSNEAF TRBV7-3
ASSHALAGGRNEQF TRBV3-1/TRBV3-2